This note documents a single T cell receptor (beta chain) sequence. What it recognizes is unknown. Germline CDR1 is MNHNS and CDR2 is SASEGT. Trimming left V 10 bases short and J 0 bases short, with 16 bases between. The CDR3 has 15 amino acids. This entry is derived from a study of cytomegalovirus exposure and HLA in healthy donors. Study-level background: As an earlier analysis found, roughly 170 million T cells yielded over 95 million unique TCR beta sequences. An early release of data contained approximately 80 million unique TCRs, which came from HLA-typed donors.

Study conclusions and caveats: TCR association rates varied by HLA locus in a later analysis, with DRB1 highest and HLA-C lowest.

PCR primers comprised 60 Vbeta and 13 Jbeta primers. The table came from immunoSEQ multiplex PCR; TCRdb's copy has only in-frame clones and leaves some out. The data show about 82,000 clones, over 60% seen once. This sequence originates from a woman in her forties or fifties in good health and CMV-seropositive. The sequencing sample was made of PBMCs. The chain recombines TRBV6-1 with TRBJ1-5; D is unresolved. The CDR3 region has the DNA TGTGCCATCCGGGGAGAGGATTATAGCAATCAGCCCCAGCATTTT. Amino acids: CAIRGEDYSNQPQHF.